This entry concerns a single T cell receptor (beta chain). Antigen: not known. The data were taken from a study of T cell responses to AZD1222 COVID-19 vaccine. The data were produced by immunoSEQ multiplex PCR, yet TCRdb's version contains in-frame clones alone and is incomplete. The repertoire holds approximately 100,000 clones, around nine tenths seen once, with over 15% in the top ten. The CDR3 spans 15 residues. The V gene end was trimmed by 1 base and the J gene end by 8 bases; junction bases not matched to a gene: 10. The germline CDR1 and CDR2 sequences are MDHEN and SYDVKM. Points from the study as a whole: Only six or seven AZD1222 recipients tested seropositive at baseline. Possibly, clonal diversity was underestimated; donors were largely white British and included more females.

The TCR comes from an adult in good health. This sequence joins TRBV28 and TRBJ1-2, with 7 bases identical to TRBD1. The sample here was peripheral blood, taken on day 0 of AZD1222 vaccination. CDR3 bases: TGTGCCAGCAGTTTATATACCTCAGGGGGTCTCGGCTACACCTTC. It encodes CASSLYTSGGLGYTF.